The T cell receptor beta chain under discussion was sequenced for a study of T-cell memory formation after mild COVID-19. Across the whole study: Each donor largely had its own TCR clusters.

This CDR3 is 13 amino acids long. Germline loops: CDR1 DFQATT, CDR2 SNEGSKA (reference sequence). V lost 3 bases and J lost 0, with 9 bases in between. From the 5' RACE reads, TCRdb called clonotypes with MiXCR, one entry per CDR3 protein. This sample has more than 400,000 distinct CDR3 sequences, with 15% to 20% found just once. The source material was PBMCs or a T cell subset sorted from them (not recorded which). The chain carries TRBV20-1 and TRBJ2-7, with D perhaps TRBD1 (5 bases). The sequence was obtained from an adult woman who had mild COVID-19 (a few samples of this study predate the infection). Cell type and time point are not known. DNA for the CDR3: TGCAGTGCTAGTAAGGGGCTCTCCTACGAGCAGTACTTC. Encoded protein: CSASKGLSYEQYF.